These T cell receptor beta chains were read from a single sample in a study of Ad26.COV2.S vaccination and SARS-CoV-2 variants. The repertoire was sequenced with immunoSEQ multiplex PCR; TCRdb's copy has only in-frame clones and lacks some. The repertoire holds a few hundred thousand clones, with 70% to 90% as singletons. This material consisted of peripheral blood, taken in a trial of Ad26.COV2.S vaccine versus placebo. The origin of the receptors is a person aged 18-60 years who received the Ad26.COV2.S COVID-19 vaccine or a placebo. CDR3s include the opening cysteine and the closing phenylalanine or tryptophan. D genes are given only for firm matches. A clone size is listed for some rows: how often the clone was seen (once, few, many), or a class if it is expanded.

D	V	J	size	CDR3	DNA
TRBD1	TRBV10-2	TRBJ1-2	NA	CASSGQGAYYGYTF	TGCGCCAGCAGTGGACAGGGGGCCTACTATGGCTACACCTTC
NA	TRBV3-1/TRBV3-2	TRBJ2-7	NA	CASSPGGSAFEQYF	TGTGCCAGCAGCCCTGGAGGGAGTGCCTTTGAGCAGTACTTC
NA	TRBV5-1	TRBJ1-5	NA	CASSINTGGNQPQHF	TGCGCCAGCAGCATAAACACAGGAGGGAATCAGCCCCAGCATTTT
TRBD1	TRBV5-1	TRBJ1-6	NA	CASSSDRGLGNSPLHF	TGCGCCAGCAGCTCTGACAGGGGGTTGGGTAATTCACCCCTCCACTTT
NA	TRBV19	TRBJ2-7	NA	CASSAHREAVYEQYF	TGTGCCAGTAGTGCCCACAGGGAGGCGGTCTACGAGCAGTACTTC
TRBD1	TRBV24-1	TRBJ2-1	NA	CATSDLHGTEKYNEQFF	TGTGCCACCAGTGATTTGCATGGGACAGAAAAATACAATGAGCAGTTCTTC
NA	TRBV14	TRBJ1-1	NA	CASSQGGGWGTEAFF	TGTGCCAGCAGCCAAGGGGGGGGCTGGGGAACTGAAGCTTTCTTT
NA	TRBV3-1/TRBV3-2	TRBJ1-3	NA	CASSQWRRSGNTIYF	TGTGCCAGCAGCCAATGGCGGCGCTCTGGAAACACCATATATTTT
NA	TRBV2	TRBJ1-3	NA	CASRVGYSGNTIYF	TGTGCCAGCCGAGTAGGGTACTCTGGAAACACCATATATTTT
NA	TRBV7-2	TRBJ1-2	NA	CASSQTGIGYTF	TGTGCCAGCAGTCAAACAGGGATCGGCTACACCTTC
NA	TRBV10-3	TRBJ2-6	NA	CAISESNRGTSSGANVLTF	TGTGCCATCAGTGAGTCGAATCGCGGAACGAGCTCTGGGGCCAACGTCCTGACTTTC
TRBD2	TRBV7-9	TRBJ2-6	once	CASSRPPGTSGGESGANVLTF	TGTGCCAGCAGCAGACCCCCAGGGACTAGCGGGGGAGAATCTGGGGCCAACGTCCTGACTTTC
NA	TRBV5-4	TRBJ2-7	NA	CASSLGPSAEQYF	TGTGCCAGCAGCTTGGGTCCCAGCGCCGAGCAGTACTTC
NA	TRBV5-1	TRBJ1-1	NA	CASSSKTGSTEAFF	TGCGCCAGCAGCTCAAAAACAGGGAGCACTGAAGCTTTCTTT
TRBD2	TRBV5-1	TRBJ2-2	once	CASSSTAGGTGELFF	TGCGCCAGCAGCTCAACGGCGGGAGGCACCGGGGAGCTGTTTTTT